A few counts support the clone carrying this T cell receptor (beta chain). Antigen: not known. The data are from a study of cytomegalovirus exposure and HLA in healthy donors. Looking at the study overall: A prior analysis found about 110 million unique TCR beta sequences from some 200 million T cells. Study results and limitations: Exclusion as indistinguishable affected some V segments, including TRBV6-2 and TRBV6-3. The authors judged a highly shared variant cluster likely a sequencing artifact.

Amplification used 60 Vbeta primers and 13 Jbeta primers. Using immunoSEQ multiplex PCR, the repertoire was profiled, and TCRdb retains in-frame clones only, with some absent. The sample includes 95,000 to 130,000 clones, about 80% of them seen just once. Germline-derived CDR1 and CDR2 are SGDLS and YYNGEE. This CDR3 is built from 15 residues. V lost 3 bases and J lost 5; bases outside the gene matches: 9. Sequences were obtained from PBMCs. The origin of this receptor is a man between 25 and 39 years old in good health and CMV-seropositive. The V and J genes are TRBV9 and TRBJ2-5, with TRBD1 identical over 8 bases. In DNA form, the CDR3 reads TGTGCCAGCAGCGCGAGAACAGGGGGGCCGGAGACCCAGTACTTC. The encoded protein is CASSARTGGPETQYF.